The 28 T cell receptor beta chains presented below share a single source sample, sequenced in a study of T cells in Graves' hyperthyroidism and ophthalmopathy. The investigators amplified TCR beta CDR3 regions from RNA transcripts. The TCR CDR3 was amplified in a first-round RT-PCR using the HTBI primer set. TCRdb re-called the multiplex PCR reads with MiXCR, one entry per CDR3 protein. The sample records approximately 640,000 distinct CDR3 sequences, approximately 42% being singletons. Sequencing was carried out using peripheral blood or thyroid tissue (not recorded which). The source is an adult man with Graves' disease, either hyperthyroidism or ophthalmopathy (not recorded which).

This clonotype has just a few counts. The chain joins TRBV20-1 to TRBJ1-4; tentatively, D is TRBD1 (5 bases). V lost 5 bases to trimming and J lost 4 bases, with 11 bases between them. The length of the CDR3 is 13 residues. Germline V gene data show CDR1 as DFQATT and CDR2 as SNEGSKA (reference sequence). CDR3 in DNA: TGCAGTGCTTCTCAGGGAATTAATGAAAAACTGTTTTTT. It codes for CSASQGINEKLFF.

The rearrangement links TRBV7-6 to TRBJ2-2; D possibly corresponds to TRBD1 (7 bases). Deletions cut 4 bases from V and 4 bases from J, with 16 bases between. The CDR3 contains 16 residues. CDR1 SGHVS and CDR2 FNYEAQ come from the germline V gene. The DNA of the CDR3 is TGTGCCAGCAGCTCAGTGGAGGGGGCGAGCACCGGGGAGCTGTTTTTT. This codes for CASSSVEGASTGELFF.

CDR3 sequence: CATSDFGGQLNQPQHF. The CDR3 DNA reads as TGTGCCACCAGTGATTTCGGTGGGCAGCTTAATCAGCCCCAGCATTTT. The V call is TRBV24-1, the J call TRBJ1-5; D gene unclear. Per germline, CDR1 KGHDR and CDR2 SFDVKD. Deletions cut 1 base from V and 4 bases from J, with 13 bases between. The CDR3 consists of 16 residues.

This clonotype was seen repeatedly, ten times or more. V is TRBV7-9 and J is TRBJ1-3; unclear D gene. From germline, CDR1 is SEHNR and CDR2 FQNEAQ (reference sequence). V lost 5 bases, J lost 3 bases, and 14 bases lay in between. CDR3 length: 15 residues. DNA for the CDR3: TGTGCCAGCAGCCCATCTCTGGGAAATGGAAACACCATATATTTT. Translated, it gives CASSPSLGNGNTIYF.

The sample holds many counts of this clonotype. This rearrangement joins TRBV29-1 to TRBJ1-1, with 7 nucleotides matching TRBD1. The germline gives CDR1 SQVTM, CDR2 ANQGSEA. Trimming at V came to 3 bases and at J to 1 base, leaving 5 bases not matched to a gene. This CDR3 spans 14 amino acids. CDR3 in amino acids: CSVDRDRTNTEAFF. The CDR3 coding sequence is TGCAGCGTTGACCGGGACAGAACGAACACTGAAGCTTTCTTT.

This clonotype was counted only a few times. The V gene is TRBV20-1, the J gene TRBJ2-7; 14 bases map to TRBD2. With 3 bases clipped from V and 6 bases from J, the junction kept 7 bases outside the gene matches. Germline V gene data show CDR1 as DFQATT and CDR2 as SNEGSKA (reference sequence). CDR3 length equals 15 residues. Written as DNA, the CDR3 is TGCAGTGCTAGGCCAACCGGGACTAGCGGGAGCGAGCAGTACTTC. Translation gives CSARPTGTSGSEQYF.

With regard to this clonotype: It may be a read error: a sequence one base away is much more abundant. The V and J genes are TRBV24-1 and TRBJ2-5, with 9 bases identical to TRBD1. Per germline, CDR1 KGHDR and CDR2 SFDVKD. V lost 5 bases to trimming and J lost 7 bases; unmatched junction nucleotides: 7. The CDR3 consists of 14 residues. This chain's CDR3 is CATSGTGETGTQYF. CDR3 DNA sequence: TGTGCCACCAGTGGGACAGGGGAGACGGGGACCCAGTACTTC.

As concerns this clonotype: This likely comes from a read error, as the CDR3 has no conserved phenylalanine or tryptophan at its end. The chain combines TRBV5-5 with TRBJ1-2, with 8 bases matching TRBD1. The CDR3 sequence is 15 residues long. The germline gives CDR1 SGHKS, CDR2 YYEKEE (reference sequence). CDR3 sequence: CASSLGTGSNYGYTL. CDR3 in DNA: TGCGCCAGCAGCTTGGGGACAGGCTCTAACTATGGCTACACCCTC.

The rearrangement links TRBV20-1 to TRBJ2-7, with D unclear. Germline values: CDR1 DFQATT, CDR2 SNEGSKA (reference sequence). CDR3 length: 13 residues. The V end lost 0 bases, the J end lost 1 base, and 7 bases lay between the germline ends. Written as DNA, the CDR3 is TGCAGTGCTAGAGACCACCTTTCCTACGAGCAGTACTTC. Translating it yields CSARDHLSYEQYF.

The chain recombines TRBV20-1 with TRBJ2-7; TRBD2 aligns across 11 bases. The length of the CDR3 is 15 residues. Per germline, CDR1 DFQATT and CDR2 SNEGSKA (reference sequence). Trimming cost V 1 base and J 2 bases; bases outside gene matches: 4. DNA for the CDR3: TGCAGTGCTAGAGGCCTAGCGGGAGGAACCTACGAGCAGTACTTC. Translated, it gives CSARGLAGGTYEQYF.

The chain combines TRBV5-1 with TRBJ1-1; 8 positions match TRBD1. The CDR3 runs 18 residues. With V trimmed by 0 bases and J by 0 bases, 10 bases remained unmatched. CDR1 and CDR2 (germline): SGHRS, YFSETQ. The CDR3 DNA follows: TGCGCCAGCAGCTTGGGCGCAGGGGGCCTGGCCCTGAACACTGAAGCTTTCTTT. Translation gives CASSLGAGGLALNTEAFF.

The CDR3 sequence: CASSKVTGRNQPQHF. Written as DNA, the CDR3 is TGTGCCAGCAGCAAAGTGACAGGGCGTAATCAGCCCCAGCATTTT. V gene TRBV7-2 combines with J gene TRBJ1-5; 7 bases match TRBD1. Germline CDR1 SGHTA, CDR2 FQGNSA. This CDR3 comprises 15 residues. With 5 bases clipped from V and 4 bases from J, the junction kept 8 bases outside the gene matches.

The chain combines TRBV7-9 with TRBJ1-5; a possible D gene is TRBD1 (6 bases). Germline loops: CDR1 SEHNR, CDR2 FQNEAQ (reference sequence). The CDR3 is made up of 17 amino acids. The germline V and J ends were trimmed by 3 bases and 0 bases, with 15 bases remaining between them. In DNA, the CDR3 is TGTGCCAGCAGCTTGGGAACAGGGCCCTATAGCAATCAGCCCCAGCATTTT. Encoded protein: CASSLGTGPYSNQPQHF.

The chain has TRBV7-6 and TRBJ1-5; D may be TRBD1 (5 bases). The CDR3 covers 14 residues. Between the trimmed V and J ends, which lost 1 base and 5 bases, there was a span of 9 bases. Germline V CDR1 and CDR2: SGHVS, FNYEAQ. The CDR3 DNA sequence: TGTGCCAGCAGCTTAGTCTCAGGGTATCAGCCCCAGCATTTT. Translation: CASSLVSGYQPQHF.

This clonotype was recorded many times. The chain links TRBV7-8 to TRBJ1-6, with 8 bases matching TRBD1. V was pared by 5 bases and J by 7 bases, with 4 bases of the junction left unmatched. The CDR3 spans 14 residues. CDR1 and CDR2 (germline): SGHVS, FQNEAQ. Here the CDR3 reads CASSQDRDNSPLHF. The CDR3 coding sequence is TGTGCCAGCAGCCAGGACAGGGACAATTCACCCCTCCACTTT.

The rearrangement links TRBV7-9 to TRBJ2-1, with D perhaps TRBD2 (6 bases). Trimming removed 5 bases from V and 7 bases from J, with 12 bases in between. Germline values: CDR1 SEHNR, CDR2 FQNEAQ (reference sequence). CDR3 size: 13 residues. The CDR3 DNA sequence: TGTGCCAGCAGCGGCGGGGCCAAAAATGAGCAGTTCTTC. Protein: CASSGGAKNEQFF. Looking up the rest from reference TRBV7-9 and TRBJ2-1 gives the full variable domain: DTGVSQNPRHKITKRGQNVTFRCDPISEHNRLYWYRQTLGQGPEFLTYFQNEAQLEKSRLLSDRFSAERPKGSFSTLEIQRTEQGDSAMYLCASSGGAKNEQFFGPGTRLTVL.

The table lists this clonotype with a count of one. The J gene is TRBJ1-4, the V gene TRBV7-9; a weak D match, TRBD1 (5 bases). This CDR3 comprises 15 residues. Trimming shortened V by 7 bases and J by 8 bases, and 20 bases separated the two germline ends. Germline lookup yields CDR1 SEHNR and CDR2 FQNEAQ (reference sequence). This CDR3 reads CASTRPGGVVEKLFF. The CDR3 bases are TGTGCCAGCACCCGTCCAGGAGGGGTTGTCGAAAAACTGTTTTTT.

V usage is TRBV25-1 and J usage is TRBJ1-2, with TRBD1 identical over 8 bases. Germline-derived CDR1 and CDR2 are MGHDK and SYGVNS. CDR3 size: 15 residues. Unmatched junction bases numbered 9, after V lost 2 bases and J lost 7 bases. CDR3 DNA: TGTGCCAGCAGTGAACATCACGGACAGGGCAGTGGCTACACCTTC. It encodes CASSEHHGQGSGYTF.

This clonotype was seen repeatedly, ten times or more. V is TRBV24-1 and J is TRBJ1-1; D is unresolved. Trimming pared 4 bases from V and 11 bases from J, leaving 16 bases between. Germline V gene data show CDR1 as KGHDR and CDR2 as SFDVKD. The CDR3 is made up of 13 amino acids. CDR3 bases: TGTGCCACCAGTGAAGCCGGCGAGGATAAGGCTTTCTTT. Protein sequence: CATSEAGEDKAFF.

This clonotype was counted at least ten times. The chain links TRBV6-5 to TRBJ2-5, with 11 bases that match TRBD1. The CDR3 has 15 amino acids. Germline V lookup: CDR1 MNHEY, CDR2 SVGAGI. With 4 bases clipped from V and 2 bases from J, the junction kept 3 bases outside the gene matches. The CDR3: CASSWGTGGQETQYF. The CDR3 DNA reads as TGTGCCAGCAGTTGGGGGACAGGGGGGCAAGAGACCCAGTACTTC.

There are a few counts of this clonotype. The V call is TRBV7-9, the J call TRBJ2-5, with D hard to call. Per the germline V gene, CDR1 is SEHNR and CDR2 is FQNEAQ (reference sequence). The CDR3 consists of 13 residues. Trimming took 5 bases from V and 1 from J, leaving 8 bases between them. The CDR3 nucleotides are TGTGCCAGCAGCAAGACCCCCCAAGAGACCCAGTACTTC. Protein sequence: CASSKTPQETQYF.

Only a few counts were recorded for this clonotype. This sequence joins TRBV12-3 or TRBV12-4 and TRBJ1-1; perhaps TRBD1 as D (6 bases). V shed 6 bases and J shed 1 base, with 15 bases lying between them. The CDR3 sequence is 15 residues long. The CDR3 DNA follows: TGTGCCAGCAGACCAGTCGGGACACCGAACACTGAAGCTTTCTTT. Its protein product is CASRPVGTPNTEAFF.

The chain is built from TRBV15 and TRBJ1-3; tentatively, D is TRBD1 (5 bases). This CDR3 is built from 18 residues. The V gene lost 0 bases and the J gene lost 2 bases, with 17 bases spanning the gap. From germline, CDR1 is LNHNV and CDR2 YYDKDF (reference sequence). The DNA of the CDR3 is TGTGCCACCAGCAGAGATCCGGGTGGCCAGGGAGCTGGAAACACCATATATTTT. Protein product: CATSRDPGGQGAGNTIYF.

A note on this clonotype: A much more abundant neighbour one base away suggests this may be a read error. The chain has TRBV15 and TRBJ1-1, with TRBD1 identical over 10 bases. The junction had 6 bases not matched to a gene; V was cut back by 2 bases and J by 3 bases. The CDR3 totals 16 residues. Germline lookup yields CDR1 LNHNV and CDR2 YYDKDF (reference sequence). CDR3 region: CATSRRSGTGDTEAFF. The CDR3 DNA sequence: TGTGCCACCAGCAGAAGATCCGGGACAGGGGACACTGAAGCTTTCTTT.

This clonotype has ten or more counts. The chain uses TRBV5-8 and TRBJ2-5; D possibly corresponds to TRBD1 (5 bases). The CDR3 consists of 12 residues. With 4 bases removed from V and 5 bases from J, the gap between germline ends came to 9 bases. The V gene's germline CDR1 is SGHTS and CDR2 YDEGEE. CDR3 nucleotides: TGTGCCAGCAGCAGGGCAGGGGAGACCCAGTACTTC. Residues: CASSRAGETQYF.

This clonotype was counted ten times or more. The CDR3 reads CSVEDRGGGYTF. The CDR3 nucleotides are TGCAGCGTTGAGGACAGGGGGGGCGGCTACACCTTC. This rearrangement joins TRBV29-1 to TRBJ1-2, with 10 bases lining up with TRBD1. Germline values: CDR1 SQVTM, CDR2 ANQGSEA. V lost 3 bases, J lost 8 bases, and 3 bases stayed unmatched. This CDR3 region has 12 residues.

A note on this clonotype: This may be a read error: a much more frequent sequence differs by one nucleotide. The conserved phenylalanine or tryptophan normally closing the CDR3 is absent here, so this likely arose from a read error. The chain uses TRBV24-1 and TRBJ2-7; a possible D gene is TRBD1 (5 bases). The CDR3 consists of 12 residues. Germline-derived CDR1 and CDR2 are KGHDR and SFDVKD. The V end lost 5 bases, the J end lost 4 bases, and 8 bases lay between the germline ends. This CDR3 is CATSGDSYEQYL. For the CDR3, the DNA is TGTGCCACCAGTGGCGACAGTTACGAGCAGTACCTC.

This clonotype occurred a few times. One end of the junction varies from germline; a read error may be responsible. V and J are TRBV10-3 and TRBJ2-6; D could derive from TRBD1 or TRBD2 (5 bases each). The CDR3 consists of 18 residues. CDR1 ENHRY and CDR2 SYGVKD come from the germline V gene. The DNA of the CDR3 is TGTGCCAGCAGTGAAGACGTAGGGACCTTCTCTGGGGCCAACGTCCTGACTTTC. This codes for CASSEDVGTFSGANVLTF.